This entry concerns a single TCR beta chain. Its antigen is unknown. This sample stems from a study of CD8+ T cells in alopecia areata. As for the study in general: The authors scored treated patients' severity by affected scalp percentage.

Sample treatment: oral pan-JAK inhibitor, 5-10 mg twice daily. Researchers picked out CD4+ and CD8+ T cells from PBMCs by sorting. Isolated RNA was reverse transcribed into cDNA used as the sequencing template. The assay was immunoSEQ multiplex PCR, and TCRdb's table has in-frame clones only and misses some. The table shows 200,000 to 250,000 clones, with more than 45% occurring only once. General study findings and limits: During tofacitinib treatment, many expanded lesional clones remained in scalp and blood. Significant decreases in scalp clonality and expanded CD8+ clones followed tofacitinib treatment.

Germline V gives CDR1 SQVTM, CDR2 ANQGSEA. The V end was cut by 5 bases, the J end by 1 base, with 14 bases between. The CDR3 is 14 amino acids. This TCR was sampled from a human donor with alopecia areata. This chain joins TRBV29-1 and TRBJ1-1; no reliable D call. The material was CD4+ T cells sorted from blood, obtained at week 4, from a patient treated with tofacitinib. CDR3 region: CSVSPQHRNTEAFF. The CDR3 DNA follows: TGCAGCGTTTCTCCTCAACATAGGAACACTGAAGCTTTCTTT.